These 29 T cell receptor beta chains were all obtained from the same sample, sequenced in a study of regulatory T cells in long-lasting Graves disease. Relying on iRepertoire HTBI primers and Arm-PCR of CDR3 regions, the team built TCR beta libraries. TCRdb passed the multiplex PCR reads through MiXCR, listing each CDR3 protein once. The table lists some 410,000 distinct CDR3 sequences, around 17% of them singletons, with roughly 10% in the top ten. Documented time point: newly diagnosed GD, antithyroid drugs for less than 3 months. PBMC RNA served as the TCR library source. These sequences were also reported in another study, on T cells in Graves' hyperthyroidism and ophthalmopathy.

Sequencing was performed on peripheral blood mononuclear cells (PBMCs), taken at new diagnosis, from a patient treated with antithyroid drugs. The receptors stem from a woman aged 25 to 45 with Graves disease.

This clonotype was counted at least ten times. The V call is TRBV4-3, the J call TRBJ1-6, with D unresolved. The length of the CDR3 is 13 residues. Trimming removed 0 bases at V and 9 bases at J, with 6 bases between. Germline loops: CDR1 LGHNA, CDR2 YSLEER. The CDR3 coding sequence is TGCGCCAGCAGCCAAGAGATCCGTTCACCCCTCCACTTT. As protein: CASSQEIRSPLHF.

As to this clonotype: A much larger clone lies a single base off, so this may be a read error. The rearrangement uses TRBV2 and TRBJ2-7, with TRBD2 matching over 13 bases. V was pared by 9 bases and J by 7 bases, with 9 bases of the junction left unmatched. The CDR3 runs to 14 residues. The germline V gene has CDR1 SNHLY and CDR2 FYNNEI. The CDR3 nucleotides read TGTGCCAGATCCCGACTAGCGGGAGGTGGTGAGCAGTACTTC. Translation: CARSRLAGGGEQYF.

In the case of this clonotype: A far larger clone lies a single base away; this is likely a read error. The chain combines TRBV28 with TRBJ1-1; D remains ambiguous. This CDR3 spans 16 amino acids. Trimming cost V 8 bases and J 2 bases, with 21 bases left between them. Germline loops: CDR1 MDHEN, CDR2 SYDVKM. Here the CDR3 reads CASSPPSEDSNTEAFF. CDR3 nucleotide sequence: TGTGCCAGCTCACCACCCTCCGAGGACTCTAACACTGAAGCTTTCTTT.

The CDR3 DNA is TGTGCCAGCAACGGACCGATGAGCAATCAGCCCCAGCATTTT. This encodes CASNGPMSNQPQHF. This sequence joins TRBV6-1 and TRBJ1-5; unclear D gene. The CDR3 extends over 14 amino acids. From germline, CDR1 is MNHNS and CDR2 SASEGT. With 7 bases removed from V and 1 base from J, the gap between germline ends came to 11 bases.

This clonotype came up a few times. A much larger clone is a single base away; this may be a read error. This chain's CDR3 is CASSFSGPAGGGEQFF. Here the CDR3 DNA reads TGTGCCAGCAGTTTCTCGGGACCAGCGGGAGGGGGCGAGCAGTTCTTC. The V call is TRBV12-3 or TRBV12-4, the J call TRBJ2-1, with 10 positions matching TRBD2. The junction had 12 bases not matched to a gene; V was cut back by 3 bases and J by 10 bases. This CDR3 is built from 16 residues.

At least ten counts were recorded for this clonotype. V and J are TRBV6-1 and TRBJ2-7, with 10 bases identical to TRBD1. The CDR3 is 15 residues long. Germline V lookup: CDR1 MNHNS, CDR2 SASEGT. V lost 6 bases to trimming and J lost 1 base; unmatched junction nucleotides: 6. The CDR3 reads CASSQDRGFSYEQYF. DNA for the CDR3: TGTGCCAGCAGCCAGGACAGGGGGTTTTCCTACGAGCAGTACTTC.

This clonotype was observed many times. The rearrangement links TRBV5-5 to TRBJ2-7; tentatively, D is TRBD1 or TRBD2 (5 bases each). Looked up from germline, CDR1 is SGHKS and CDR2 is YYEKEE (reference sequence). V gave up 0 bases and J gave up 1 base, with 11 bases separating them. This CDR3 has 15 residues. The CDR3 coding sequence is TGTGCCAGCAGCTTGGGGGGGACGGTGTCCTACGAGCAGTACTTC. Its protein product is CASSLGGTVSYEQYF.

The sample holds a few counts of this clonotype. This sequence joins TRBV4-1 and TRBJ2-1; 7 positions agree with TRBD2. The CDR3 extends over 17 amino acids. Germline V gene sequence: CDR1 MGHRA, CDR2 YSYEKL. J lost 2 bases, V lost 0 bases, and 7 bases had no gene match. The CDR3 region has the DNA TGCGCCAGCAGCCAAGATCGGGGAGCGGGAACCTACAATGAGCAGTTCTTC. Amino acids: CASSQDRGAGTYNEQFF.

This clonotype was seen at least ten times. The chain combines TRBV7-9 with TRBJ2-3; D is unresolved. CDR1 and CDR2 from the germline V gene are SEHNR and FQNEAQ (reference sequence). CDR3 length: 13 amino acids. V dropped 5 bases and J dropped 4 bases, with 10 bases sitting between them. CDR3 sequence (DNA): TGTGCCAGCAGCCCTAAAGCATCAGATACGCAGTATTTT. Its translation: CASSPKASDTQYF.

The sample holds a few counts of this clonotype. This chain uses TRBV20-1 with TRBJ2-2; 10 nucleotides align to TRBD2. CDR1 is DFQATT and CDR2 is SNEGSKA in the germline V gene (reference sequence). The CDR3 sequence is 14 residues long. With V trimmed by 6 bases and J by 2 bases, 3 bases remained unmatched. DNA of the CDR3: TGCAGTGCCACTAGCGGGATAAACACCGGGGAGCTGTTTTTT. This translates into CSATSGINTGELFF.

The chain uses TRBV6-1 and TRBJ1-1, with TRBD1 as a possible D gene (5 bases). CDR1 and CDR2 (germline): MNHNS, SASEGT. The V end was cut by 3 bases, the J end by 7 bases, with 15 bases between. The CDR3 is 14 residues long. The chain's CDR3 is CASSDHRQRDEAFF. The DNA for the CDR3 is TGTGCCAGCAGTGATCATCGACAGCGGGATGAAGCTTTCTTT.

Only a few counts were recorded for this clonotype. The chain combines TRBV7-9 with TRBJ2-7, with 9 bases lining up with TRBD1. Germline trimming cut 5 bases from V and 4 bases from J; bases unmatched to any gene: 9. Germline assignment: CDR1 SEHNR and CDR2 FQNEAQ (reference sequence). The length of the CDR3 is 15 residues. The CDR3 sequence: CASSPTGTGMYEQYF. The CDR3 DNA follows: TGTGCCAGCAGCCCAACAGGGACAGGGATGTACGAGCAGTACTTC.

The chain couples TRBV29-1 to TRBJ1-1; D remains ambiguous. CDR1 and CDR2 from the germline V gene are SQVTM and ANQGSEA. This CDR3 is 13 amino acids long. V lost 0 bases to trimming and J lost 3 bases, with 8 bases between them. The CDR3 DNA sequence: TGCAGCGTTGAAGATCTTGGGGACACTGAAGCTTTCTTT. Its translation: CSVEDLGDTEAFF.

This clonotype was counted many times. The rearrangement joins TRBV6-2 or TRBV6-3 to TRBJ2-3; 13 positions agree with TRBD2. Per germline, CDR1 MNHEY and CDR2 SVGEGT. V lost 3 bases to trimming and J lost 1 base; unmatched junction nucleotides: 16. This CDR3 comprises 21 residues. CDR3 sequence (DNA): TGTGCCAGCAGTTATCCTCGACTAGCGGGAGGACGAAGAGGGGGCACAGATACGCAGTATTTT. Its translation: CASSYPRLAGGRRGGTDTQYF.

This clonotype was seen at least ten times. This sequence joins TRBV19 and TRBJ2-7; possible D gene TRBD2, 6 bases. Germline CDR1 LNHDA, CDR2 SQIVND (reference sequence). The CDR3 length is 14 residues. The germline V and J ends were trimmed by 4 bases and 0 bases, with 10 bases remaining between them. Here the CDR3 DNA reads TGTGCCAGTAGTACCCGGGGGAGCTCCTACGAGCAGTACTTC. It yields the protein CASSTRGSSYEQYF.

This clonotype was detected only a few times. Here the CDR3 DNA reads TGTGCCAGTAGTTTCACAGGGGAAACTGAAGCTTTCTTT. Translating it yields CASSFTGETEAFF. The V and J genes are TRBV19 and TRBJ1-1; 7 bases are a match to TRBD1. The CDR3 extends over 13 amino acids. The V and J ends lost 5 bases and 5 bases, in that order; junction bases with no gene match: 5. Germline lookup yields CDR1 LNHDA and CDR2 SQIVND (reference sequence).

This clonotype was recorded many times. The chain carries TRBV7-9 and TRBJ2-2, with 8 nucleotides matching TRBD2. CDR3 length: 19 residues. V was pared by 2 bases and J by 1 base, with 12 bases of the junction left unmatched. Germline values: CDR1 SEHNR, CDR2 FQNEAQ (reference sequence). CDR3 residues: CASSLTETSEKMNTGELFF. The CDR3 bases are TGTGCCAGCAGCTTAACCGAGACTAGCGAAAAAATGAACACCGGGGAGCTGTTTTTT.

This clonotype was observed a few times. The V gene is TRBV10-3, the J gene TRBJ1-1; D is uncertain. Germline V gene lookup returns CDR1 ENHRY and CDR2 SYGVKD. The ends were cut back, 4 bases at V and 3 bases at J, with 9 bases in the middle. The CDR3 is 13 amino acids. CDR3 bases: TGTGCCATCAGTGTTGGAGGAGACACTGAAGCTTTCTTT. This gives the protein CAISVGGDTEAFF.

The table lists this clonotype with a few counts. In nucleotides, the CDR3 is TGTGCCAGCAGTTCACCGGACAGTTTTATTCGTTTTTTCTCTGGAAACACCATATATTTT. It is translated as CASSSPDSFIRFFSGNTIYF. The chain uses TRBV28 and TRBJ1-3; D possibly corresponds to TRBD1 (6 bases). CDR1 is MDHEN, CDR2 SYDVKM, per germline. This CDR3 has 20 residues. Trimming shortened V by 4 bases and J by 0 bases, and 25 bases separated the two germline ends.

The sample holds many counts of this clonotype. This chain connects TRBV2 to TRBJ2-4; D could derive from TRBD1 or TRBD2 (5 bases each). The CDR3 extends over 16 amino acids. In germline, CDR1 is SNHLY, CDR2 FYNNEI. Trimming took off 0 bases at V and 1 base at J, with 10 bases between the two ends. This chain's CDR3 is CASSEASGGAKNIQYF. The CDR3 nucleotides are TGTGCCAGCAGTGAAGCCTCTGGGGGTGCCAAAAACATTCAGTACTTC.

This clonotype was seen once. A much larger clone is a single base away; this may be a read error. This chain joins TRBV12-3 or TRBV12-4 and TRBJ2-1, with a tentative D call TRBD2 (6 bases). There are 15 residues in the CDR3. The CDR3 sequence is CASSLRAGPSNEQSF. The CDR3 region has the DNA TGTGCCAGCAGTTTAAGAGCGGGTCCTTCAAATGAGCAGTCCTTC.

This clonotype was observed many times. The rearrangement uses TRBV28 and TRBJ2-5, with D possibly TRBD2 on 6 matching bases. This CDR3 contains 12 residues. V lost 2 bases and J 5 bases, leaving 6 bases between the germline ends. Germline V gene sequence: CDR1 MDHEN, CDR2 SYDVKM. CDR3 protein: CASSLREETQYF. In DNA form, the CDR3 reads TGTGCCAGCAGTTTACGGGAGGAGACCCAGTACTTC.

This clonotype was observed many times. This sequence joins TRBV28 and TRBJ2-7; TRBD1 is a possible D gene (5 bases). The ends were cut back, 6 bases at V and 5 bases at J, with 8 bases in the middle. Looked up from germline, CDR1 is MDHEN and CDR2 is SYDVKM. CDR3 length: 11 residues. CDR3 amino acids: CASRRQHEQYF. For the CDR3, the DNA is TGTGCCAGCAGGCGACAGCACGAGCAGTACTTC.

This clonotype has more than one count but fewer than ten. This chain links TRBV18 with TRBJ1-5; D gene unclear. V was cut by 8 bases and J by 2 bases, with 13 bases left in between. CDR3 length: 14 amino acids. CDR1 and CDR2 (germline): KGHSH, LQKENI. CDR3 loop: CASKERAGNQPQHF. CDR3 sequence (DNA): TGTGCCAGCAAAGAACGGGCCGGCAATCAGCCCCAGCATTTT.

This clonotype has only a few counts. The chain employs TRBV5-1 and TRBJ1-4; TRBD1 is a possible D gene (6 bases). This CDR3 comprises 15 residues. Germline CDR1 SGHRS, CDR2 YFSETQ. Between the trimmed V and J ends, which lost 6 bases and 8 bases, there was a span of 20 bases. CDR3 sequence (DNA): TGCGCCAGCAACGAGGGGGGGCAGCAGCCCGAAAAACTGTTTTTT. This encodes CASNEGGQQPEKLFF. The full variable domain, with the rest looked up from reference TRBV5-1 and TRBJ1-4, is KAGVTQTPRYLIKTRGQQVTLSCSPISGHRSVSWYQQTPGQGLQFLFEYFSETQRNKGNFPGRFSGRQFSNSRSEMNVSTLELGDSALYLCASNEGGQQPEKLFFGSGTQLSVL.

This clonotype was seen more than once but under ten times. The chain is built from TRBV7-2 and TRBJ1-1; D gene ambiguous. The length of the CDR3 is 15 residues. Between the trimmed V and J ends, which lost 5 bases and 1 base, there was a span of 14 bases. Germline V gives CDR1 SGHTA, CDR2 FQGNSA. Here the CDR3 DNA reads TGTGCCAGCAGCCGTACGAGGGCAAGGAACACTGAAGCTTTCTTT. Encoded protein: CASSRTRARNTEAFF.

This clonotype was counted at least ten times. CDR3 nucleotide sequence: TGCAGTGCGCGTCCGGGACTAGCGGGAGGTTCTGGGGCCAACGTCCTGACTTTC. Encoded protein: CSARPGLAGGSGANVLTF. The chain joins TRBV20-1 to TRBJ2-6; 15 nucleotides match TRBD2. Germline loops: CDR1 DFQATT, CDR2 SNEGSKA (reference sequence). This CDR3 is 18 amino acids long. With 6 bases clipped from V and 1 base from J, the junction kept 7 bases outside the gene matches.

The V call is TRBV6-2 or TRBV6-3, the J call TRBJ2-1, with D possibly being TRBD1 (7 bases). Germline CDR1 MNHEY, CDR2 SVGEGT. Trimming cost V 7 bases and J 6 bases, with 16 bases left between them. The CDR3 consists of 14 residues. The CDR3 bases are TGTGCCAGCATGGGGGGCTCAGGGGGCAATGAGCAGTTCTTC. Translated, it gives CASMGGSGGNEQFF.

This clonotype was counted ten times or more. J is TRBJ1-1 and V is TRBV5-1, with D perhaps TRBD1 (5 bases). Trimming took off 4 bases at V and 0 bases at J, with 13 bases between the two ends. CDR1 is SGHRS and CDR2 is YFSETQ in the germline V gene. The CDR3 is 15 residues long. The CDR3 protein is CASSPAGTVNTEAFF. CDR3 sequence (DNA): TGCGCCAGCAGCCCCGCCGGGACCGTGAACACTGAAGCTTTCTTT.